A single sample is the source of the 15 T cell receptor beta chains below, sequenced in a study of blood T cell repertoires in COVID-19 (TCRdb year 2020). The library was prepared using the immunoSEQ multiplex PCR assay. Sourced from immuneACCESS, this table was stored by TCRdb with only in-frame sequences that have V and J called. A share of the clones is absent; for the studies checked, an unresolved V gene accounts for under half, and the remainder has no known explanation. For this sample there are approximately 150,000 clones; roughly 93% appear just once. The top ten constitute around 5.1% of the sample. The sequenced material came from peripheral blood. These receptors were taken from a man aged 18 to 29 with COVID-19, enrolled during active disease.

This chain connects TRBV13 to TRBJ2-7; TRBD2 is a possible D gene (5 bases). The CDR3 runs to 13 residues. Germline lookup yields CDR1 PRHDT and CDR2 FYEKMQ (reference sequence). Trimming removed 5 bases at V and 3 bases at J, with 11 bases between. The CDR3 is CASSLGILYEQYF. As DNA, the CDR3 is TGTGCCAGCAGCCTCGGGATTCTCTACGAGCAGTACTTC.

The rearrangement links TRBV29-1 to TRBJ1-3; D may be TRBD1 (6 bases). V lost 3 bases, J lost 3 bases, and 15 bases lay in between. The length of the CDR3 is 15 residues. Germline CDR1 and CDR2: SQVTM and ANQGSEA. CDR3 DNA sequence: TGCAGCGTTGAGGGCGGACAGCGAAATGGAAACACCATATATTTT. This translates into CSVEGGQRNGNTIYF.

The V and J genes are TRBV7-9 and TRBJ2-1; 7 nucleotides line up with TRBD2. The CDR3 runs to 18 residues. From germline, CDR1 is SEHNR and CDR2 FQNEAQ (reference sequence). V was clipped by 1 base and J by 4 bases; unmatched bases: 13. The CDR3 loop is CASSLVGGIGSLYNEQFF. The CDR3 nucleotides read TGTGCCAGCAGCTTAGTCGGGGGGATTGGTAGTCTGTACAATGAGCAGTTCTTC.

This sequence joins TRBV28 and TRBJ2-7; TRBD1 agrees at 9 bases. CDR1 is MDHEN, CDR2 SYDVKM, per germline. The V and J ends lost 4 bases and 0 bases, in that order; junction bases with no gene match: 10. The CDR3 spans 17 residues. CDR3 region: CASSYERDRVGSYEQYF. In DNA form, the CDR3 reads TGTGCCAGCAGTTATGAACGGGACAGGGTGGGCTCCTACGAGCAGTACTTC.

This rearrangement joins TRBV10-3 to TRBJ2-3; D gene unclear. The V gene lost 4 bases and the J gene lost 5 bases, with 7 bases spanning the gap. The length of the CDR3 is 12 residues. Germline-derived CDR1 and CDR2 are ENHRY and SYGVKD. DNA of the CDR3: TGTGCCATCAGTGGAGTTCAAGATACGCAGTATTTT. It yields the protein CAISGVQDTQYF.

This clone has just one count. The chain uses TRBV2 and TRBJ1-2; TRBD1 agrees at 9 bases. Germline lookup yields CDR1 SNHLY and CDR2 FYNNEI. The CDR3 covers 11 residues. With V trimmed by 8 bases and J by 8 bases, 3 bases remained unmatched. The CDR3 nucleotides read TGTGCCAGCTGGGACAGGGACGGCTACACCTTC. It encodes CASWDRDGYTF.

For this clone: A read error may account for a junction end that differs from germline. The chain uses TRBV4-3 and TRBJ1-4; weak D call: TRBD1 (5 bases). Germline-derived CDR1 and CDR2 are LGHNA and YSLEER. CDR3 length equals 14 residues. The CDR3 loop is CASSRGPSNEKLLF. Here the CDR3 DNA reads TGCGCCAGCAGCCGGGGCCCCAGCAATGAAAAACTGCTTTTT.

This clone was detected only once. The chain is built from TRBV30 and TRBJ1-2, with a weak D call TRBD1 (6 bases). This CDR3 contains 14 residues. Per the germline V gene, CDR1 is GTSNPN and CDR2 is SVGIG (reference sequence). Trimming took off 0 bases at V and 1 base at J, with 9 bases between the two ends. The CDR3 protein is CAWSVPGVNYGYTF. DNA for the CDR3: TGTGCCTGGAGTGTACCAGGGGTTAACTATGGCTACACCTTC.

The gene calls are TRBV2 and TRBJ1-5; D not resolved. Trimming removed 5 bases from V and 0 bases from J, with 11 bases in between. The CDR3 is made up of 15 amino acids. Germline V CDR1 and CDR2: SNHLY, FYNNEI. The CDR3 sequence is CASSLTEDSNQPQHF. DNA of the CDR3: TGTGCCAGCAGTCTCACAGAAGATAGCAATCAGCCCCAGCATTTT.

The V and J genes are TRBV18 and TRBJ2-2, with a possible D match to TRBD1 (6 bases). CDR3 length: 16 residues. V lost 3 bases and J lost 4, with 15 bases in between. The germline V gene encodes CDR1 KGHSH and CDR2 LQKENI. CDR3 nucleotide sequence: TGTGCCAGCTCACCGTATTGGGGGCGATTCACCGGGGAGCTGTTTTTT. As protein: CASSPYWGRFTGELFF.

This clone was observed a single time. The chain joins TRBV6-1 to TRBJ1-5; D perhaps matches TRBD1 (6 bases). Germline assignment: CDR1 MNHNS and CDR2 SASEGT. Trimming stripped 3 bases from V and 5 bases from J, with 8 bases between. The CDR3 consists of 13 residues. CDR3 coding DNA: TGTGCCAGCAGTGACGGGACACATCAGCCCCAGCATTTT. Its protein product is CASSDGTHQPQHF.

The rearrangement uses TRBV2 and TRBJ1-6; TRBD1 is a possible D gene (5 bases). V was cut by 6 bases and J by 10 bases, with 10 bases left in between. The CDR3 contains 12 residues. Germline lookup yields CDR1 SNHLY and CDR2 FYNNEI. CDR3 nucleotide sequence: TGTGCCAGCAGGGGGCTCCGGTCACCCCTCCACTTT. Translated, it gives CASRGLRSPLHF.

V is TRBV7-9 and J is TRBJ2-2; the D gene is possibly TRBD2 (6 bases). This CDR3 has 14 amino acids. V lost 2 bases and J lost 6, with 10 bases in between. CDR1 and CDR2 (germline): SEHNR, FQNEAQ (reference sequence). The CDR3 reads CASSLIREAGELFF. Written as DNA, the CDR3 is TGTGCCAGCAGCTTAATCAGGGAGGCCGGGGAGCTGTTTTTT.

This chain links TRBV4-1 with TRBJ2-2, with D unclear. Germline V gives CDR1 MGHRA, CDR2 YSYEKL. V gave up 0 bases and J gave up 0 bases, with 11 bases separating them. This CDR3 has 17 amino acids. CDR3 sequence: CASSQDSKRANTGELFF. CDR3 coding DNA: TGCGCCAGCAGCCAAGATAGCAAGCGCGCGAACACCGGGGAGCTGTTTTTT.

This chain connects TRBV6-5 to TRBJ1-6, with 7 bases identical to TRBD1. Germline trimming cut 4 bases from V and 10 bases from J; bases unmatched to any gene: 10. The length of the CDR3 is 15 residues. CDR1 MNHEY and CDR2 SVGAGI come from the germline V gene. The CDR3 DNA sequence: TGTGCCAGCAGTTCCCACGGGACAGCAACGTCACCCCTCCACTTT. Translating gives CASSSHGTATSPLHF.